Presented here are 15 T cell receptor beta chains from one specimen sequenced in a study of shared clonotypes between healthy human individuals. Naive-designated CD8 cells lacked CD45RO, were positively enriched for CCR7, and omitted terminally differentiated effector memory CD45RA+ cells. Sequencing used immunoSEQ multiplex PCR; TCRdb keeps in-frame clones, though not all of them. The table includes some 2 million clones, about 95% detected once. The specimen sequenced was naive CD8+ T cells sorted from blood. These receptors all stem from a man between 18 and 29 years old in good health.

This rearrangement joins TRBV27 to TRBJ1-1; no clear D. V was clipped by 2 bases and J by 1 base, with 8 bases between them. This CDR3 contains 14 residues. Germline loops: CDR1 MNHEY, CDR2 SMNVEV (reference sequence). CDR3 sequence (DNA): TGTGCCAGCAGTTTACAGGCCACGAACACTGAAGCTTTCTTT. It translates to CASSLQATNTEAFF.

The CDR3, as DNA: TGTGCCAGCAGCTTCCCGGGACAGAATAATGAAAAACTGTTTTTT. Translating it yields CASSFPGQNNEKLFF. V and J are TRBV5-8 and TRBJ1-4; 7 nucleotides line up with TRBD1. This CDR3 has 15 amino acids. Germline V gene lookup returns CDR1 SGHTS and CDR2 YDEGEE. J was trimmed by 4 bases and V by 2 bases; bases with no gene match: 5.

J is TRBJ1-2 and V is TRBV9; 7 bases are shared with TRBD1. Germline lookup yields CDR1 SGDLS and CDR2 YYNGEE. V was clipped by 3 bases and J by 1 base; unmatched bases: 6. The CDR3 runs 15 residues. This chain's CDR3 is CASSGGQSLNYGYTF. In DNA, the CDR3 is TGTGCCAGCAGCGGGGGACAGTCCCTTAACTATGGCTACACCTTC.

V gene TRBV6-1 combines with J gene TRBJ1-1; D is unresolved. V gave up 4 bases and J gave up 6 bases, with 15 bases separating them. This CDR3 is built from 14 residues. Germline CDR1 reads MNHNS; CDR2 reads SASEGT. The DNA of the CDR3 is TGTGCCAGCAGTGCTTTATTCGGATCCTCTGAAGCTTTCTTT. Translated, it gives CASSALFGSSEAFF.

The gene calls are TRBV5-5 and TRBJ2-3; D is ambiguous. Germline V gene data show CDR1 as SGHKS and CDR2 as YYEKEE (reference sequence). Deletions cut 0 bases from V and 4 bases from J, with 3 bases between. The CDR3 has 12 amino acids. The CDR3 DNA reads TGTGCCAGCAGCTTGGCCTCAGATACGCAGTATTTT. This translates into CASSLASDTQYF.

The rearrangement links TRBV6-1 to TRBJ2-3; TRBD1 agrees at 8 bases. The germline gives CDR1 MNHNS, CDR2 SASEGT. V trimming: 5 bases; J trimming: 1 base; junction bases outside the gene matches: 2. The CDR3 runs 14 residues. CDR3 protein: CASSNRGGTDTQYF. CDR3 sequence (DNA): TGTGCCAGCAGTAACAGGGGGGGCACAGATACGCAGTATTTT.

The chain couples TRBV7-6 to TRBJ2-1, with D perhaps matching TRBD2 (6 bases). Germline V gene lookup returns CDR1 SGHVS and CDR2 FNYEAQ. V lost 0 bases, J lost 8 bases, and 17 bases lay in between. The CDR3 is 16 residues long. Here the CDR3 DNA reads TGTGCCAGCAGCTTAGCCGGGAGTGGCAGCAGGGATGAGCAGTTCTTC. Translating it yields CASSLAGSGSRDEQFF.

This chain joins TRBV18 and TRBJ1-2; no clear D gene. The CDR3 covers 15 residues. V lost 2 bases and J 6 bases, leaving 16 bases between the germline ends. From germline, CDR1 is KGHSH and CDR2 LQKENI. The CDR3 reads CASSPEPATENGYTF. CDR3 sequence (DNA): TGTGCCAGCTCACCAGAGCCCGCTACCGAAAATGGCTACACCTTC.

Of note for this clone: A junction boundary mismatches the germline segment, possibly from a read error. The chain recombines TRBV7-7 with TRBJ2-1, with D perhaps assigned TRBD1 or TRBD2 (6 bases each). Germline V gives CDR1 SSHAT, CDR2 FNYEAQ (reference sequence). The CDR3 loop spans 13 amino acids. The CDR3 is CASSLKGGNEQFF. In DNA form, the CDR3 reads TGTGCTAGCAGCTTAAAGGGGGGCAATGAGCAGTTCTTC.

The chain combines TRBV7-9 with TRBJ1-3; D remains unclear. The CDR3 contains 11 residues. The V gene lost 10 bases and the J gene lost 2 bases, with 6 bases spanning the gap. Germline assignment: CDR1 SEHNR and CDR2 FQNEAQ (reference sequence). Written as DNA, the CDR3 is TGTGCCATCAGACCTGGAAACACCATATATTTT. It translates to CAIRPGNTIYF.

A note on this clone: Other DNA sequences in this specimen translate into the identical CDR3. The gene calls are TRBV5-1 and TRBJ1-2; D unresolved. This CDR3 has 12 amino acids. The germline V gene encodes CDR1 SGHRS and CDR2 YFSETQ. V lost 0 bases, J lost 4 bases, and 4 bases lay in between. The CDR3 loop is CASSLGSYGYTF. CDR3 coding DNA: TGCGCCAGCAGCTTGGGCAGCTATGGCTACACCTTC. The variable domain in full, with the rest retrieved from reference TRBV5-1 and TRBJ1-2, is KAGVTQTPRYLIKTRGQQVTLSCSPISGHRSVSWYQQTPGQGLQFLFEYFSETQRNKGNFPGRFSGRQFSNSRSEMNVSTLELGDSALYLCASSLGSYGYTFGSGTRLTVV.

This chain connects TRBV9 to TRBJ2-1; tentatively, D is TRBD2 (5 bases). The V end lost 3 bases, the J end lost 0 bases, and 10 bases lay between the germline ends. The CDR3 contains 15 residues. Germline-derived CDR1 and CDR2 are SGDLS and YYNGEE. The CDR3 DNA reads TGTGCCAGCAGCGGCTGGGGAGCCTCCTACAATGAGCAGTTCTTC. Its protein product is CASSGWGASYNEQFF.

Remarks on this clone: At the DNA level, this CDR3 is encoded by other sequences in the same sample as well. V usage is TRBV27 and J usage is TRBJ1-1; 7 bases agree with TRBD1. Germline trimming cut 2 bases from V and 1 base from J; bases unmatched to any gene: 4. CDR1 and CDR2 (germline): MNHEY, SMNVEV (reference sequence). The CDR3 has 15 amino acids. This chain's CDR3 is CASSLSRGANTEAFF. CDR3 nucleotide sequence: TGTGCCAGCAGTTTAAGCAGGGGGGCGAACACTGAAGCTTTCTTT.

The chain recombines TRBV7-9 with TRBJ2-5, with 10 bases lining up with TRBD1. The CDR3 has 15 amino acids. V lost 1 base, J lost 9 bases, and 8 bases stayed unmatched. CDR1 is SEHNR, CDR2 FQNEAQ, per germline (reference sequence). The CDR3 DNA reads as TGTGCCAGCAGCTTAGAAGGGTGGACAGGGGGGGCCCAGTACTTC. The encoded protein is CASSLEGWTGGAQYF.

The CDR3 loop is CASSLGGTYGSPLHF. CDR3 sequence (DNA): TGTGCCAGCAGTTTGGGGGGGACCTACGGGTCACCCCTCCACTTT. This chain links TRBV27 with TRBJ1-6, with a possible D match to TRBD1 (5 bases). The V gene's germline CDR1 is MNHEY and CDR2 SMNVEV (reference sequence). The V end was cut by 3 bases, the J end by 10 bases, with 16 bases between. The CDR3 runs to 15 residues.